Listed here are 14 T cell receptor beta chains from one sample, sequenced in a study of long-term antiretroviral therapy in people with HIV. It was version v3.0 of the immunoSEQ assay that was run at survey level. Data came from immunoSEQ multiplex PCR; TCRdb stores just in-frame clones and leaves some out. The table records roughly 20,000 clones, 90% of them present only once. Source: unsorted PBMCs, taken approximately 4.4 years before starting antiretroviral therapy. The receptors here all came from a woman in her thirties with HIV.

The CDR3 nucleotides are TGTGCCAGCAGCTTTGAGGCGAACACTGAAGCTTTCTTT. Translating it yields CASSFEANTEAFF. This chain joins TRBV7-3 and TRBJ1-1; no definite D call. The germline V gene has CDR1 SGHTA and CDR2 FQGTGA. The CDR3 sequence is 13 residues long. Between the trimmed V and J ends, which lost 3 bases and 1 base, there was a span of 6 bases.

This clone appeared once. This chain links TRBV7-2 with TRBJ2-7; tentative D call: TRBD1 (7 bases). Germline-derived CDR1 and CDR2 are SGHTA and FQGNSA. Trimming cost V 5 bases and J 2 bases, with 13 bases left between them. This CDR3 spans 14 amino acids. The chain's CDR3 is CASSRAGGTYEQYF. CDR3 coding DNA: TGTGCCAGCAGCCGAGCAGGGGGGACCTACGAGCAGTACTTC.

The chain carries TRBV7-9 and TRBJ2-1, with 9 bases lining up with TRBD2. V trimming: 5 bases; J trimming: 8 bases; junction bases outside the gene matches: 10. The CDR3 has 15 amino acids. CDR1 SEHNR and CDR2 FQNEAQ come from the germline V gene (reference sequence). CDR3 sequence: CASSHAASGAYEQFF. CDR3 in DNA: TGTGCCAGCAGCCACGCGGCTAGCGGGGCATATGAGCAGTTCTTC.

This sequence joins TRBV18 and TRBJ2-7, with 10 positions matching TRBD2. From germline, CDR1 is KGHSH and CDR2 LQKENI. The CDR3 sequence is 16 residues long. V was pared by 2 bases and J by 5 bases, with 9 bases of the junction left unmatched. The CDR3 sequence is CASSPSYTSGADEQYF. In nucleotides, the CDR3 is TGTGCCAGCTCACCATCCTATACTAGCGGGGCCGACGAGCAGTACTTC. The full variable domain, its missing parts supplied by reference TRBV18 and TRBJ2-7, is NAGVMQNPRHLVRRRGQEARLRCSPMKGHSHVYWYRQLPEEGLKFMVYLQKENIIDESGMPKERFSAEFPKEGPSILRIQQVVRGDSAAYFCASSPSYTSGADEQYFGPGTRLTVT.

The CDR3 region has the DNA TGTGCCAGCAGCTTAGGGGGCAACCACGAGCAGTACTTC. Translated, it gives CASSLGGNHEQYF. The chain is built from TRBV7-9 and TRBJ2-7; D may be TRBD1 (5 bases). With 1 base removed from V and 5 bases from J, the gap between germline ends came to 9 bases. Germline CDR1 reads SEHNR; CDR2 reads FQNEAQ (reference sequence). The CDR3 is made up of 13 amino acids. Full variable domain (outside the CDR3, taken from reference TRBV7-9 and TRBJ2-7): DTGVSQNPRHKITKRGQNVTFRCDPISEHNRLYWYRQTLGQGPEFLTYFQNEAQLEKSRLLSDRFSAERPKGSFSTLEIQRTEQGDSAMYLCASSLGGNHEQYFGPGTRLTVT.

This sequence joins TRBV6-1 and TRBJ2-1; TRBD2 matches at 7 bases. Germline loops: CDR1 MNHNS, CDR2 SASEGT. V was pared by 4 bases and J by 0 bases, with 9 bases of the junction left unmatched. CDR3 length equals 17 residues. CDR3 loop: CASSAASGLSSYNEQFF. The CDR3 DNA reads as TGTGCCAGCAGTGCCGCTAGCGGCCTGAGCTCCTACAATGAGCAGTTCTTC.

This chain uses TRBV19 with TRBJ1-1; a possible D gene is TRBD1 (5 bases). The V gene's germline CDR1 is LNHDA and CDR2 SQIVND (reference sequence). Trimming took 7 bases from V and 1 from J, leaving 16 bases between them. The CDR3 runs 15 residues. CDR3 protein: CASMLYGGRNTEAFF. The CDR3 DNA is TGTGCCAGTATGCTTTATGGGGGGAGGAACACTGAAGCTTTCTTT. The full variable domain, with the rest looked up from reference TRBV19 and TRBJ1-1, is DGGITQSPKYLFRKEGQNVTLSCEQNLNHDAMYWYRQDPGQGLRLIYYSQIVNDFQKGDIAEGYSVSREKKESFPLTVTSAQKNPTAFYLCASMLYGGRNTEAFFGQGTRLTVV.

The V call is TRBV13, the J call TRBJ1-2; perhaps TRBD1 as D (5 bases). The germline V gene encodes CDR1 PRHDT and CDR2 FYEKMQ (reference sequence). The V end was cut by 5 bases, the J end by 0 bases, with 25 bases between. The CDR3 sequence is 19 residues long. CDR3 in DNA: TGTGCCAGCAGCGGGCGACAGAACCCACCGACATTACCTAACTATGGCTACACCTTC. Protein: CASSGRQNPPTLPNYGYTF. The variable domain in full, completed from reference TRBV13 and TRBJ1-2, reads AAGVIQSPRHLIKEKRETATLKCYPIPRHDTVYWYQQGPGQDPQFLISFYEKMQSDKGSIPDRFSAQQFSDYHSELNMSSLELGDSALYFCASSGRQNPPTLPNYGYTFGSGTRLTVV.

The V call is TRBV6-6, the J call TRBJ1-2, with a possible D match to TRBD1 (5 bases). This CDR3 has 12 amino acids. Trimming stripped 0 bases from V and 6 bases from J, with 5 bases between. Germline CDR1 and CDR2: MNHNY and SVGAGI (reference sequence). CDR3 protein: CASSYSGDGYTF. The DNA of the CDR3 is TGTGCCAGCAGTTACTCAGGGGATGGCTACACCTTC.

The rearrangement links TRBV19 to TRBJ2-7; D uncertain. The germline CDR1 and CDR2 sequences are LNHDA and SQIVND (reference sequence). The CDR3 spans 14 residues. V was shortened by 0 bases and J by 3 bases, with 9 bases between the two germline ends. Here the CDR3 reads CASSIDTVNYEQYF. In DNA, the CDR3 is TGTGCCAGTAGTATAGATACAGTGAACTACGAGCAGTACTTC.

The gene calls are TRBV5-1 and TRBJ2-5; no clear D gene. Germline values: CDR1 SGHRS, CDR2 YFSETQ. The CDR3 is 14 amino acids. The V end lost 4 bases, the J end lost 6 bases, and 16 bases lay between the germline ends. CDR3 protein: CASSGPGLAQTQYF. CDR3 sequence (DNA): TGCGCCAGCAGCGGGCCGGGCCTCGCCCAGACCCAGTACTTC.

This chain joins TRBV11-2 and TRBJ1-5, with no clear D. CDR1 and CDR2 from the germline V gene are SGHAT and FQNNGV. The CDR3 is 13 amino acids. Trimming took off 0 bases at V and 6 bases at J, with 6 bases between the two ends. This CDR3 is CASSLEVAQPQHF. CDR3 sequence (DNA): TGTGCCAGCAGCTTAGAAGTCGCTCAGCCCCAGCATTTT.

This chain joins TRBV2 and TRBJ2-7; 9 bases line up with TRBD1. Looked up from germline, CDR1 is SNHLY and CDR2 is FYNNEI. V lost 4 bases and J lost 1; bases outside the gene matches: 5. This CDR3 region has 15 residues. The CDR3 loop reads CASSGTGVASYEQYF. The CDR3 nucleotides are TGTGCCAGCAGTGGGACAGGGGTAGCTTCCTACGAGCAGTACTTC. The variable domain in full, with the rest retrieved from reference TRBV2 and TRBJ2-7, is EPEVTQTPSHQVTQMGQEVILRCVPISNHLYFYWYRQILGQKVEFLVSFYNNEISEKSEIFDDQFSVERPDGSNFTLKIRSTKLEDSAMYFCASSGTGVASYEQYFGPGTRLTVT.

As DNA, the CDR3 is TGCGCCAGCAGCTTGGTCGGCTGGGGGGGACAAGAGACCCAGTACTTC. Translation: CASSLVGWGGQETQYF. V gene TRBV5-1 combines with J gene TRBJ2-5, with 7 bases aligning to TRBD2. Unmatched junction bases numbered 7, after V lost 0 bases and J lost 2 bases. The germline gives CDR1 SGHRS, CDR2 YFSETQ. The CDR3 totals 16 residues.